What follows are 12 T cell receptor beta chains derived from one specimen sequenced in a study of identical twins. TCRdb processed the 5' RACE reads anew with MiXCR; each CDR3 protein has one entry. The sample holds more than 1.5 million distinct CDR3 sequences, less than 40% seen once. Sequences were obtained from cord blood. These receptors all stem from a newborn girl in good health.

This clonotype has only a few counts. The DNA for the CDR3 is TGCGCCAGCAGCTTGGGGACAGGTGGGTCCTCCTACGAGCAGTACTTC. Protein sequence: CASSLGTGGSSYEQYF. The rearrangement joins TRBV5-1 to TRBJ2-7; TRBD1 matches 7 bases. In germline, CDR1 is SGHRS, CDR2 YFSETQ. With V trimmed by 0 bases and J by 0 bases, 6 bases remained unmatched. There are 16 residues in the CDR3. The full variable domain, with the rest looked up from reference TRBV5-1 and TRBJ2-7, is KAGVTQTPRYLIKTRGQQVTLSCSPISGHRSVSWYQQTPGQGLQFLFEYFSETQRNKGNFPGRFSGRQFSNSRSEMNVSTLELGDSALYLCASSLGTGGSSYEQYFGPGTRLTVT.

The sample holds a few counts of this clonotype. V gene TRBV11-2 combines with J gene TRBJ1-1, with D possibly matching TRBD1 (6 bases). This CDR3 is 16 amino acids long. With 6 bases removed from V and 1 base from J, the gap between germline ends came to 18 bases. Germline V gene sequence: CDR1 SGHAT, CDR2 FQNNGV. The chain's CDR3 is CASSPRAQGRNTEAFF. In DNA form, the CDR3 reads TGTGCCAGCAGTCCCCGGGCCCAGGGGAGGAACACTGAAGCTTTCTTT.

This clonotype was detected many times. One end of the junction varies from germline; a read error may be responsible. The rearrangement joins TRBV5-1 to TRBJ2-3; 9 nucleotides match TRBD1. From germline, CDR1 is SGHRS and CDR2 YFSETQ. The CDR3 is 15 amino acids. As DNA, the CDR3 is TGTGCCAGCAGTTTAGGACAGGGGAGGACAGATACGCAGTATTTT. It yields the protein CASSLGQGRTDTQYF.

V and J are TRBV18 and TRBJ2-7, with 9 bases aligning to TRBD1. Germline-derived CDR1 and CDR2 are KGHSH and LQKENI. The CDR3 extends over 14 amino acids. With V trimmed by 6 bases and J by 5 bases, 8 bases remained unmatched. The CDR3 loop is CASSRGTGFNEQYF. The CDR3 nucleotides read TGTGCCAGCTCCCGGGGGACAGGGTTCAACGAGCAGTACTTC.

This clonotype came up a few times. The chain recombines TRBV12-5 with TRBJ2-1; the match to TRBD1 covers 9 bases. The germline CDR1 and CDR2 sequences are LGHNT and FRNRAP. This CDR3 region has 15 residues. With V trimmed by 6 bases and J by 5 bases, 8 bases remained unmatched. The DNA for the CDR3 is TGTGCTAGTGGACCCACAGGGGGCGCGAACAATGAGCAGTTCTTC. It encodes CASGPTGGANNEQFF.

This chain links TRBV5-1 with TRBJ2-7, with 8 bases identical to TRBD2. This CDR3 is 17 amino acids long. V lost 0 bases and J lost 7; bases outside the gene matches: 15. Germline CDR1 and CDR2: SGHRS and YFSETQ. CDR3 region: CASSLVPAVKREYEQYF. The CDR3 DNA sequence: TGCGCCAGCAGCTTGGTACCGGCCGTCAAGCGGGAGTATGAGCAGTACTTC.

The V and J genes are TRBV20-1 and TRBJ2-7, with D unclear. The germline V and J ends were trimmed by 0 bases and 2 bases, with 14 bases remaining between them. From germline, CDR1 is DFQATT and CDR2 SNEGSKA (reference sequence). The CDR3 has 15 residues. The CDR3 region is CSARDRWGGPYEQYF. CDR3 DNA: TGCAGTGCTAGAGACCGATGGGGTGGACCCTACGAGCAGTACTTC.

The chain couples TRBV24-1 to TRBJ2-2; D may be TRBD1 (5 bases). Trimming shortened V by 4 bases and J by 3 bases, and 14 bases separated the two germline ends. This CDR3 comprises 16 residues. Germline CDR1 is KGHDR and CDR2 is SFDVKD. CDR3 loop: CATSEADRGDTGELFF. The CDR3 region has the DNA TGTGCCACCAGTGAAGCAGACAGAGGCGACACCGGGGAGCTGTTTTTT.

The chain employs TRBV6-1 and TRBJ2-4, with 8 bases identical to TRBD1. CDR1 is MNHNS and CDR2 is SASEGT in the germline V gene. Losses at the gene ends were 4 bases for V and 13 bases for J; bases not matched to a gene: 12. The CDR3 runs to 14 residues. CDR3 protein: CASSGTGRLWEQYF. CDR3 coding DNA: TGTGCCAGCAGTGGGACAGGGAGACTCTGGGAGCAGTACTTC.

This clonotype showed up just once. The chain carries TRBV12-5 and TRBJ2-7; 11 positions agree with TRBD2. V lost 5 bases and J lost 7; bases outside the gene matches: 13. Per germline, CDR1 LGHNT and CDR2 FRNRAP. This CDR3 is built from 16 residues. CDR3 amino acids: CASGARLAGSLNEQYF. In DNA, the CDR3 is TGTGCTAGTGGTGCCAGACTAGCGGGAAGCTTAAATGAGCAGTACTTC.

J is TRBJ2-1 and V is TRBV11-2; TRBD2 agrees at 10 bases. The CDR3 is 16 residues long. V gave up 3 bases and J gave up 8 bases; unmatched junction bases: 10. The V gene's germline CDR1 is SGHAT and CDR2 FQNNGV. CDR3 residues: CASSFSSSGSFYEQFF. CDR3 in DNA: TGTGCCAGCAGCTTTTCTTCTAGCGGGAGTTTTTATGAGCAGTTCTTC.

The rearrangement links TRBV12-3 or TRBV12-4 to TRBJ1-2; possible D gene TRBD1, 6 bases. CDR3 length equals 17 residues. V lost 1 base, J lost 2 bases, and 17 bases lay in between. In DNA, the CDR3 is TGTGCCAGCAGTTTAGTTGTGCAGGCCAGGGGAAACTATGGCTACACCTTC. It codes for CASSLVVQARGNYGYTF.